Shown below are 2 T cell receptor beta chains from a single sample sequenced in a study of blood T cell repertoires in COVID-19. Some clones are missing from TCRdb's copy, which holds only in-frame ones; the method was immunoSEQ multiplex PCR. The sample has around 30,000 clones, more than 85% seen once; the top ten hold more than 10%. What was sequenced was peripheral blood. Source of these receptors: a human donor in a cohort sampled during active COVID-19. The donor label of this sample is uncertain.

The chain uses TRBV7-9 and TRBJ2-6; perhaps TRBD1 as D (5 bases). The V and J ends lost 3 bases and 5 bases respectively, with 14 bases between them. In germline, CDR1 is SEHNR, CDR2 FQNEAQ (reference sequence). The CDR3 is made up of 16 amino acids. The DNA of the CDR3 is TGTGCCAGCAGCTTTTACAGGCAAAACAGGGCCAACGTCCTGACTTTC. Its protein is CASSFYRQNRANVLTF.

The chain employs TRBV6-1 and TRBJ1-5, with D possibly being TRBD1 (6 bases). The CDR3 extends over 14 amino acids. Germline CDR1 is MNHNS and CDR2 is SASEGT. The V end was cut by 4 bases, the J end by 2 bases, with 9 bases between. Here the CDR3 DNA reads TGTGCCAGCAGTGGGAACAGGGGCAATCAGCCCCAGCATTTT. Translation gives CASSGNRGNQPQHF.